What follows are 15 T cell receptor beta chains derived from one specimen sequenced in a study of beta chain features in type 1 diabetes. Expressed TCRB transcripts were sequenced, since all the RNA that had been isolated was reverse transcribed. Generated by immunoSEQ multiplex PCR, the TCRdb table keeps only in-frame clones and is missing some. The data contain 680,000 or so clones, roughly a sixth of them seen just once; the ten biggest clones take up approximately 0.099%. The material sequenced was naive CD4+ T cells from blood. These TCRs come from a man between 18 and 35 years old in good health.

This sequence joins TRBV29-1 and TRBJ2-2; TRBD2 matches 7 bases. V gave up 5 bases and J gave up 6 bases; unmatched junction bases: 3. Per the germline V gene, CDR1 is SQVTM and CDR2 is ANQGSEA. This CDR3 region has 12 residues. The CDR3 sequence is CSVSGGPGELFF. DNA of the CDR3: TGCAGCGTTTCGGGGGGTCCCGGGGAGCTGTTTTTT.

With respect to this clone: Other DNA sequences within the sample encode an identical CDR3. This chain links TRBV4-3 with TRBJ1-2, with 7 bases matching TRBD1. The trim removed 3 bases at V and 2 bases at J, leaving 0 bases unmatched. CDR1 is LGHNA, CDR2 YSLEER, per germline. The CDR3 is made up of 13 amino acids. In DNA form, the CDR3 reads TGCGCCAGCAGCCAGGGACAGAACTATGGCTACACCTTC. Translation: CASSQGQNYGYTF.

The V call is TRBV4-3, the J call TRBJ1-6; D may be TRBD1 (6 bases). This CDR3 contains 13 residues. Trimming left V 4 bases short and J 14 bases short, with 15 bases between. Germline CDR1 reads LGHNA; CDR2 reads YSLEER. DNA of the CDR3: TGCGCCAGCAGCCCGAGACAGGCCCTCACCCTCCACTTT. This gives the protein CASSPRQALTLHF.

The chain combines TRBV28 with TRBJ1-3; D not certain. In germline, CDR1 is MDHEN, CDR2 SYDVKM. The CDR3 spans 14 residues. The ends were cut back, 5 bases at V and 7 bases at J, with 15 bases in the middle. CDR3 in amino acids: CASSPGVMDNTIYF. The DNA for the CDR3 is TGTGCCAGCAGTCCCGGGGTGATGGACAACACCATATATTTT.

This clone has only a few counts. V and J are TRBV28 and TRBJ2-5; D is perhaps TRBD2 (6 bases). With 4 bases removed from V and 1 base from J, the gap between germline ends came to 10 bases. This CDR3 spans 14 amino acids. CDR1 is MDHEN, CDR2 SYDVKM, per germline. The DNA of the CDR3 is TGTGCCAGCAGTTCCCCGGGACTCCAAGAGACCCAGTACTTC. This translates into CASSSPGLQETQYF.

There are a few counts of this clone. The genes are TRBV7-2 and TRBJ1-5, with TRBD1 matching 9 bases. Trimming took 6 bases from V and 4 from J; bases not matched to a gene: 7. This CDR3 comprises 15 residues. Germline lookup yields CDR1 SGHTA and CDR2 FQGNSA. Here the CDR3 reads CASSPGTGINQPQHF. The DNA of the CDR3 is TGTGCCAGCAGTCCCGGGACAGGGATAAATCAGCCCCAGCATTTT. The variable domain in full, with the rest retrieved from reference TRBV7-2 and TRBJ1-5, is GAGVSQSPSNKVTEKGKDVELRCDPISGHTALYWYRQSLGQGLEFLIYFQGNSAPDKSGLPSDRFSAERTGGSVSTLTIQRTQQEDSAVYLCASSPGTGINQPQHFGDGTRLSIL.

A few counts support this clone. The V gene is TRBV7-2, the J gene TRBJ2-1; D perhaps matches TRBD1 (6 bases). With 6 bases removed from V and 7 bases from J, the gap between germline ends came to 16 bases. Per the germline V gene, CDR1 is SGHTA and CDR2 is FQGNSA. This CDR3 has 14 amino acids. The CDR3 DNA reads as TGTGCCAGCAGACGCATTATGGGGGCGAATGAGCAGTTCTTC. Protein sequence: CASRRIMGANEQFF.

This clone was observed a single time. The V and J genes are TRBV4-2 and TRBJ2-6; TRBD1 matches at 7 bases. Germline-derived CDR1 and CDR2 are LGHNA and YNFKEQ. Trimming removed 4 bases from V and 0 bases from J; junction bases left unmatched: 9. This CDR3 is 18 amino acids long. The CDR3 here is CASSLRGQTSSGANVLTF. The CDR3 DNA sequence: TGTGCCAGCAGCCTCAGGGGACAGACCTCCTCTGGGGCCAACGTCCTGACTTTC.

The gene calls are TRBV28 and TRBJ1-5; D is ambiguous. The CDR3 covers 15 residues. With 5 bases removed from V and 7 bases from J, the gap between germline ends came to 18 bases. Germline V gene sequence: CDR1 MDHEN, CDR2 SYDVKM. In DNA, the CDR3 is TGTGCCAGCAGTCCCCGGACCCTTGGCGGGCAGCCCCAGCATTTT. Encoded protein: CASSPRTLGGQPQHF. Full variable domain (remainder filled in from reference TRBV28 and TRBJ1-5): DVKVTQSSRYLVKRTGEKVFLECVQDMDHENMFWYRQDPGLGLRLIYFSYDVKMKEKGDIPEGYSVSREKKERFSLILESASTNQTSMYLCASSPRTLGGQPQHFGDGTRLSIL.

CDR3 coding DNA: TGTGCCAGCAGTGACCAGGGGAGGGGAGGTGACATTCAGTACTTC. This translates into CASSDQGRGGDIQYF. This chain uses TRBV25-1 with TRBJ2-4; D perhaps matches TRBD2 (7 bases). The V gene's germline CDR1 is MGHDK and CDR2 SYGVNS. Trimming left V 3 bases short and J 8 bases short, with 17 bases between. This CDR3 region has 15 residues.

This CDR3 reads CAISERDRGLYGYTF. The CDR3 nucleotides are TGTGCCATCAGTGAGAGGGACAGGGGACTCTATGGCTACACCTTC. The V call is TRBV10-3, the J call TRBJ1-2; 10 bases align to TRBD1. Germline CDR1 and CDR2: ENHRY and SYGVKD. The CDR3 is made up of 15 amino acids. J was trimmed by 4 bases and V by 2 bases; bases with no gene match: 4.

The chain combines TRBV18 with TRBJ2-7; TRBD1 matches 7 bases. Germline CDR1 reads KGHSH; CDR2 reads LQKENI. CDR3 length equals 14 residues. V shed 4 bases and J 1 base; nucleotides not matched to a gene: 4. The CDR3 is CASSRTGISYEQYF. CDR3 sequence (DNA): TGTGCCAGCTCACGGACAGGTATTTCCTACGAGCAGTACTTC.

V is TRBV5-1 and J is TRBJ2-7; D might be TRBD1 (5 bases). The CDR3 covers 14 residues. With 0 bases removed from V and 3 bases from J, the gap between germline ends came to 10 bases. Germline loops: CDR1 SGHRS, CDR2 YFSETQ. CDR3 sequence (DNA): TGCGCCAGCAGCTTGGCCAGGGTGGGCTACGAGCAGTACTTC. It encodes CASSLARVGYEQYF.

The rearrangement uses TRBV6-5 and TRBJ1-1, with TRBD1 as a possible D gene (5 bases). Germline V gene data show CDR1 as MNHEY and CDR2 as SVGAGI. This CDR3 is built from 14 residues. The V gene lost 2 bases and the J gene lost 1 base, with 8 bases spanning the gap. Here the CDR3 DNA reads TGTGCCAGCAGTTACGGGGCACCGAACACTGAAGCTTTCTTT. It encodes CASSYGAPNTEAFF.

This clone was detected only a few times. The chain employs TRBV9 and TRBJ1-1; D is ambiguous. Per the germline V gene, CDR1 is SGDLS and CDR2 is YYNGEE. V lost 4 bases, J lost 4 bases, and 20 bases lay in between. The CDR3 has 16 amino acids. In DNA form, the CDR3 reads TGTGCCAGCAGCCCCCAGACGAATGGGGTCCGCACTGAAGCTTTCTTT. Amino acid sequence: CASSPQTNGVRTEAFF.